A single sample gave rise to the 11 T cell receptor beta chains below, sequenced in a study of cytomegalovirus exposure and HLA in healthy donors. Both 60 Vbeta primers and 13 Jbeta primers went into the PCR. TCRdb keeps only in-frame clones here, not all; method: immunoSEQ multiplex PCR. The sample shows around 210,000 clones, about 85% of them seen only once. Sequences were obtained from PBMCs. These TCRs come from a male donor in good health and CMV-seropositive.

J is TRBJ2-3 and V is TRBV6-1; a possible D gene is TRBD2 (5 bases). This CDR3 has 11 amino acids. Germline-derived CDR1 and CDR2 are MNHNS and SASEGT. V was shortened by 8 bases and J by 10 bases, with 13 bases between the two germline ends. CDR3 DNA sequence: TGTGCCAGCCGGTTGGAGGTGTCGCAGTATTTT. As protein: CASRLEVSQYF.

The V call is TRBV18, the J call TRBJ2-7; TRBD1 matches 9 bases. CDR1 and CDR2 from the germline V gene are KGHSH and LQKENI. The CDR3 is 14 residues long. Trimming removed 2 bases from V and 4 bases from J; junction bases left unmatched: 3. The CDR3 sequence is CASSPGGQGYEQYF. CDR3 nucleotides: TGTGCCAGCTCACCAGGGGGACAGGGTTACGAGCAGTACTTC.

CDR3 in DNA: TGTGCCATCAGCGAAACAGGGGGCTCGGGGTTGGATCAGCCCCAGCATTTT. Its translation is CAISETGGSGLDQPQHF. The chain couples TRBV10-3 to TRBJ1-5; 9 bases are a match to TRBD1. Trimming took 6 bases from V and 5 from J; bases not matched to a gene: 14. Germline CDR1 is ENHRY and CDR2 is SYGVKD. CDR3 size: 17 residues.

CDR3 sequence (DNA): TGTGCCAGCAGTGAAGGTGCGGGACAGGTGAACACCATATATTTT. Translation: CASSEGAGQVNTIYF. The chain links TRBV6-1 to TRBJ1-3; 8 nucleotides align to TRBD1. This CDR3 comprises 15 residues. V was clipped by 1 base and J by 7 bases; unmatched bases: 6. The germline CDR1 and CDR2 sequences are MNHNS and SASEGT.

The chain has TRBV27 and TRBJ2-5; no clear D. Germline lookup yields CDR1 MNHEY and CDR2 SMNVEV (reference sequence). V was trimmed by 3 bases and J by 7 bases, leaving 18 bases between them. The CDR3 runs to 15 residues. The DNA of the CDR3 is TGTGCCAGCAGTTTTGGTACGATTAATACGGGGACCCAGTACTTC. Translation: CASSFGTINTGTQYF.

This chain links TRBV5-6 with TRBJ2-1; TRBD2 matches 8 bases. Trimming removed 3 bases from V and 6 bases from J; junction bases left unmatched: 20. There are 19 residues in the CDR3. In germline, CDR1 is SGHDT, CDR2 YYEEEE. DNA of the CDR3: TGTGCCAGCAGCTCTAAGCCCCTATTATGGCGGGAGGTCCCCAATGAGCAGTTCTTC. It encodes CASSSKPLLWREVPNEQFF.

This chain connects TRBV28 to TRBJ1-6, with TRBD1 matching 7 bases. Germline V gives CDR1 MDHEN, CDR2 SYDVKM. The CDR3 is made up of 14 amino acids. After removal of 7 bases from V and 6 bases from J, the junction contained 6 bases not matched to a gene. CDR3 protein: CASTLGTANSPLHF. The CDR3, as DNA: TGTGCCAGCACTCTAGGGACAGCTAATTCACCCCTCCACTTT.

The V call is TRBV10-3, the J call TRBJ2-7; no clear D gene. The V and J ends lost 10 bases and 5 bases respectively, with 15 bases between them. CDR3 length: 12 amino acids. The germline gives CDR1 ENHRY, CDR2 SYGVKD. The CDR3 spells CATGEVANEQYF. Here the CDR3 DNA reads TGTGCCACAGGTGAAGTGGCCAACGAGCAGTACTTC.

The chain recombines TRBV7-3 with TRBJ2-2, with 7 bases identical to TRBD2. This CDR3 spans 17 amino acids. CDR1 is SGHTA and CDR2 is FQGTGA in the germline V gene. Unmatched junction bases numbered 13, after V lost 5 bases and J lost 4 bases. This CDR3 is CASSPRHASGVTGELFF. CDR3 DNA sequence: TGTGCCAGCAGCCCCAGGCATGCTAGCGGTGTCACCGGGGAGCTGTTTTTT.

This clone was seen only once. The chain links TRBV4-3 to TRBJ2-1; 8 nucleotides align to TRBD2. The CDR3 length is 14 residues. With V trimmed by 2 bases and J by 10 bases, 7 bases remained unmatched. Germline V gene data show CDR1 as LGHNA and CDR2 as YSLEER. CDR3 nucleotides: TGCGCCAGCAGCCAATCCGGGGGGGGGTGGGAGCAGTTCTTC. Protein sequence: CASSQSGGGWEQFF.

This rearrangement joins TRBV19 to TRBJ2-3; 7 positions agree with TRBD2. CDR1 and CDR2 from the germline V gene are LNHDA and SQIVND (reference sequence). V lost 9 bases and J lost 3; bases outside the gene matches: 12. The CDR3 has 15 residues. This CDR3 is CASKDGGTDTDTQYF. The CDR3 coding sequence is TGTGCCAGCAAAGACGGGGGGACTGATACAGATACGCAGTATTTT.